A single sample gave rise to the 5 T cell receptor beta chains below, sequenced in a study of T cell responses to AZD1222 COVID-19 vaccine. Profiled with immunoSEQ multiplex PCR; TCRdb holds only in-frame clones, not every one. This table holds 130,000 or so clones, around 91% found once. The specimen comprised peripheral blood, sampled on day 0 of AZD1222 vaccination. These receptors all stem from an adult in good health.

The rearrangement joins TRBV6-5 to TRBJ1-4, with TRBD1 matching 7 bases. CDR3 length: 15 residues. J lost 5 bases, V lost 7 bases, and 10 bases had no gene match. The germline CDR1 and CDR2 sequences are MNHEY and SVGAGI. CDR3 region: CASTPTGAWNEKLFF. As DNA, the CDR3 is TGTGCCAGCACCCCAACAGGGGCTTGGAATGAAAAACTGTTTTTT.

A remark on this clone: The same CDR3 is also encoded by other DNA sequences in this sample. Here the CDR3 DNA reads TGTGCCAGCTCAGAAGGACAGACCTACGAGCAGTACTTC. Its protein product is CASSEGQTYEQYF. The genes are TRBV18 and TRBJ2-7; a possible D gene is TRBD1 (6 bases). CDR3 length: 13 residues. V lost 5 bases and J 2 bases, leaving 10 bases between the germline ends. Germline-derived CDR1 and CDR2 are KGHSH and LQKENI.

This chain joins TRBV2 and TRBJ2-7, with 10 bases aligning to TRBD1. CDR1 is SNHLY, CDR2 FYNNEI, per germline. J lost 10 bases, V lost 6 bases, and 12 bases had no gene match. The CDR3 sequence is 14 residues long. The CDR3 here is CASSYPDRGLAQYF. CDR3 nucleotides: TGTGCCAGCAGCTACCCAGACAGGGGGCTAGCCCAGTACTTC.

The gene calls are TRBV7-2 and TRBJ1-3; TRBD1 might be the D (6 bases). Trimming pared 5 bases from V and 3 bases from J, leaving 17 bases between. CDR3 size: 16 residues. Germline lookup yields CDR1 SGHTA and CDR2 FQGNSA. CDR3 sequence: CASSPQGGLGGNTIYF. CDR3 nucleotide sequence: TGTGCCAGCAGCCCTCAAGGGGGTCTGGGTGGAAACACCATATATTTT.

This clone has a single count. This chain uses TRBV7-9 with TRBJ1-6; tentatively, D is TRBD1 (6 bases). The CDR3 extends over 15 amino acids. CDR1 is SEHNR and CDR2 is FQNEAQ in the germline V gene (reference sequence). V was cut by 4 bases and J by 4 bases, with 11 bases left in between. CDR3 DNA: TGTGCCAGCAGCTCCAACAGGGCGTATAATTCACCCCTCCACTTT. Translating it yields CASSSNRAYNSPLHF.